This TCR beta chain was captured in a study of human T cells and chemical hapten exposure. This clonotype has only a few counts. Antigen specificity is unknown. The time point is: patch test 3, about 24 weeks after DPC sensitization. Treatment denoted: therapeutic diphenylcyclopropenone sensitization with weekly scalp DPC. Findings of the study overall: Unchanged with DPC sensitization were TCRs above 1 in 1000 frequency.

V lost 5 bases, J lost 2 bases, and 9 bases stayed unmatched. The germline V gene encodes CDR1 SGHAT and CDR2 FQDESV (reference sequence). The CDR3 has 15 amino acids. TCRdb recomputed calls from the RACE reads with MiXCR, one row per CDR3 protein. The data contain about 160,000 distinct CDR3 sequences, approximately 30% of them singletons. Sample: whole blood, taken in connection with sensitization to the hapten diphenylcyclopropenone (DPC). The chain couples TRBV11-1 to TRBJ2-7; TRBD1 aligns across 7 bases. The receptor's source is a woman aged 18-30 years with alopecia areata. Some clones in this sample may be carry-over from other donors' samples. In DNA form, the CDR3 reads TGTGCCAGCAGCCCGAGACAGGGAACCACCTACGAGCAGTACTTC. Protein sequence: CASSPRQGTTYEQYF.